The sample holds a few counts of the clone carrying this T cell receptor (beta chain). What it binds is unknown. This sample stems from a study of vaccination effects on CD4 cells after COVID-19. CD4+ T cells were isolated after roughly nine days of culture. Every participant took two doses of the BNT162b2 or mRNA-1273 vaccine. On days 3 and 7, fresh IL-2 medium replaced half the medium. TCRdb's table, derived via immunoSEQ multiplex PCR, lists solely in-frame clones and lacks some. The sample lists 42,000 or so clones, around 70% occurring once. The clonotype originates from a human donor who received a COVID-19 vaccine. The source was CD4+ T cells from PBMCs cultured without peptide, collected after COVID-19 vaccination.

CDR3 loop: CATSGGVNTGELFF. Written as DNA, the CDR3 is TGTGCCACCAGCGGTGGGGTAAACACCGGGGAGCTGTTTTTT. The chain couples TRBV15 to TRBJ2-2, with no clear D. The germline CDR1 and CDR2 sequences are LNHNV and YYDKDF (reference sequence). The CDR3 is 14 residues long. V lost 5 bases to trimming and J lost 2 bases, with 9 bases between them.